This TCR beta chain was captured by sequencing in a study of blood T cells in healthy people across ages (dated by TCRdb to the mid-2010s). About the full investigation: In model experiments, template switching captured about one uniquely barcoded TCR beta cDNA molecule for every two T cells. Using deep sequencing normalized with unique cDNA molecular identifiers, the study measured how TCR beta repertoire diversity changes with age. Four age groups were formed from the donors: young (average around 15 years), middle-aged (around 37), aged (about 62) and long-lived (roughly 88). For two donors (one aged 18 to 30 and one aged 80 or older), the study analyzed two additional independent replicas of 1 million unique cDNA reads from the same blood draw. To avoid experimental bias, donors of different ages were distributed randomly across sequencing lanes.

The roughly 37 donors, aged 6 to 90 years, were systemically healthy Caucasian individuals from Russia. Roughly 9.5 milliliters of peripheral blood were drawn from each donor into EDTA-treated Vacutainer tubes. Ficoll-Paque density-gradient centrifugation was used to isolate PBMCs, with at least 7 million per sample. Trizol reagent was used to extract total RNA from the PBMCs, yielding at least 6 micrograms per sample. The percentages of naive CD45RAhigh/CD27high T cells were determined by flow cytometry on a PBMC aliquot from every donor. The research as a whole found: Because profiling used bulk unsorted PBMCs, naive and antigen-experienced compartments could not be compared conclusively. Observed TCR beta diversity per million T cells fell roughly linearly with age, and a significant reduction was already apparent by age about 43. Total diversity estimates from one million sequenced T cells were considered lower bounds and underestimates. Compared with the aged group, the long-lived group had more naive CD4+ T cells, fewer expanded clones and increased TCR diversity, suggesting age selection. A strong correlation was found between observed TCR beta diversity and the percentage of naive T cells measured by flow cytometry. Because donor CMV infection status was unknown, age-related changes in expanded clonotypes were potentially confounded.

From cysteine to phenylalanine, the CDR3 is 15 amino acids long. The read is trimmed to its CDR3 DNA, 45 bases read in frame from base 1. V is clipped by 0 bases and J by 2 bases, and the sequence between their germline boundaries is 10 bases long. Note on this clonotype: Its antigen is still unknown. It has no much larger one-base neighbor in the sample; base qualities were not kept.

The method was 5' RACE. The instrument was an Illumina HiSeq 2500. The second PCR ran for roughly 6 to 11 cycles and used a J-beta primer mix along with a sample-barcoded 5' primer. A template-switch 5' adaptor carrying 12 random nucleotides introduced a unique molecular identifier onto each TCR beta cDNA molecule. Each sample yielded at least 3 million CDR3-containing paired-end reads. First-strand cDNA synthesis was performed from all RNA using the Mint cDNA synthesis kit, with priming by a TRBC-specific oligonucleotide. All cDNA was treated with uracil-DNA glycosylase and then went through a first 18-cycle PCR with the universal primers M1SS and BC2_uni_R. From the authors' description of their analysis: Normalization of each sample was performed by random selection of 1 million high-quality reads, each carrying a distinct molecular identifier. Reads sharing molecular identifiers were discarded rather than binned into consensus sequences. CDR3 identification, clonotype clustering and error correction used MiTCR with a Q25 quality threshold and the strictest error-elimination algorithm. A nonparametric unseen species model with Euler transformation was used to estimate a lower bound on total TCR beta diversity. TCRdb reanalyzed the raw reads on its own, using fastp at Q25 for trimming and MiXCR for clone calling, and kept in-frame beta chains. Each entry is one CDR3 protein sequence, shown with its most common DNA and genes. TCRdb's processing, not the authors', yielded these V and J calls. This sample gives about 1,400,000 distinct CDR3 sequences in total; approximately 63% of them show up just once. Under 8.5% of the sample is held by the ten biggest clonotypes.

Sequenced material: blood. This receptor was taken from a man aged 18-30 years in good health. The chain couples TRBV12-3 or TRBV12-4 to TRBJ2-5; the best D guess is TRBD2, with 6 bases matching. The CDR3 protein sequence reads: CASSLALTRQETQYF. The DNA sequence is as follows: TGTGCCAGCAGTTTAGCTCTGACTAGACAAGAGACCCAGTACTTC.